The rows below give T cell receptor beta chains drawn from one sample of a study of beta chain features in type 1 diabetes. Repertoires were generated with immunoSEQ multiplex PCR, while TCRdb's copy carries only in-frame clones and drops some. The sample has 220,000 or so clones, under 70% seen once; the top ten hold 0.053%. What was sequenced was naive CD4+ T cells from blood. These receptor sequences come from a young man in good health. The CDR3 runs from the conserved cysteine through the conserved F or W. D genes are given only for firm matches. A clone size is listed for some rows: how often the clone was seen (once, few, many), or a class if it is expanded.

abundance: NA
j_gene: TRBJ1-5
v_gene: TRBV30
d_gene: NA
CDR3nt: TGTGCCTGGAAGGCTAACAGTGCGAGCAATCAGCCCCAGCATTTT
CDR3aa: CAWKANSASNQPQHF

abundance: NA
j_gene: TRBJ2-3
v_gene: TRBV18
d_gene: NA
CDR3nt: TGTGCCAGCTCACCATACGGGGGAACAGATACGCAGTATTTT
CDR3aa: CASSPYGGTDTQYF

abundance: NA
j_gene: TRBJ2-7
v_gene: TRBV21-1
d_gene: NA
CDR3nt: TGTGCCAGCAGCAGGGACTCGGGAGAGCAGTACTTC
CDR3aa: CASSRDSGEQYF

abundance: NA
j_gene: TRBJ2-2
v_gene: TRBV30
d_gene: TRBD2
CDR3nt: TGTGCCTGGAGCAAGCGGGGGATCACCGGGGAGCTGTTTTTT
CDR3aa: CAWSKRGITGELFF

abundance: NA
j_gene: TRBJ2-3
v_gene: TRBV7-2
d_gene: TRBD2
CDR3nt: TGTGCCAGCAGCGTTAGCGGGGGCACAGATACGCAGTATTTT
CDR3aa: CASSVSGGTDTQYF

abundance: NA
j_gene: TRBJ2-5
v_gene: TRBV9
d_gene: NA
CDR3nt: TGTGCCAGCAGCGTAGGGGTGTCTAGAGGAGAGACCCAGTACTTC
CDR3aa: CASSVGVSRGETQYF

abundance: NA
j_gene: TRBJ2-5
v_gene: TRBV28
d_gene: NA
CDR3nt: TGTGCCAGCAGTTTACCAACAGGGTGGGAGACCCAGTACTTC
CDR3aa: CASSLPTGWETQYF

abundance: NA
j_gene: TRBJ2-1
v_gene: TRBV10-3
d_gene: TRBD2
CDR3nt: TGTGCCATCAGTGACGAGCGGGAGGGCCGCAATGAGCAGTTCTTC
CDR3aa: CAISDEREGRNEQFF

abundance: once
j_gene: TRBJ2-5
v_gene: TRBV7-9
d_gene: NA
CDR3nt: TGTGCCAGCAGCTCCTGGACCCCGGAGACCCAGTACTTC
CDR3aa: CASSSWTPETQYF

abundance: NA
j_gene: TRBJ1-1
v_gene: TRBV30
d_gene: NA
CDR3nt: TGTGCCGTTAACTTCCGGGACTCCGCTGAAGCTTTCTTT
CDR3aa: CAVNFRDSAEAFF

abundance: NA
j_gene: TRBJ2-7
v_gene: TRBV29-1
d_gene: NA
CDR3nt: TGCAGCGTTGGGCAGAGCTACGAGCAGTACTTC
CDR3aa: CSVGQSYEQYF

abundance: NA
j_gene: TRBJ2-1
v_gene: TRBV7-2
d_gene: NA
CDR3nt: TGTGCCAGCAGCTCCAACAGGGACAATGAGCAGTTCTTC
CDR3aa: CASSSNRDNEQFF

abundance: NA
j_gene: TRBJ2-7
v_gene: TRBV29-1
d_gene: NA
CDR3nt: TGCAGCGTTCGGACAGTTATGACCTACGAGCAGTACTTC
CDR3aa: CSVRTVMTYEQYF

abundance: NA
j_gene: TRBJ2-1
v_gene: TRBV7-8
d_gene: TRBD1
CDR3nt: TGTGCCAGCAGAAAGGTGGGACAGACTGGAGCTGAGCAGTTCTTC
CDR3aa: CASRKVGQTGAEQFF

abundance: NA
j_gene: TRBJ2-2
v_gene: TRBV30
d_gene: TRBD2
CDR3nt: TGTGCCTGGAGTGTATTGCCTAGCGGTAACACCGGGGAGCTGTTTTTT
CDR3aa: CAWSVLPSGNTGELFF

abundance: NA
j_gene: TRBJ2-7
v_gene: TRBV15
d_gene: NA
CDR3nt: TGTGCCACCAGCAGAGCTCTCAACGAGCAGTACTTC
CDR3aa: CATSRALNEQYF

abundance: NA
j_gene: TRBJ2-1
v_gene: TRBV10-3
d_gene: TRBD1
CDR3nt: TGTGCCATCGGGGGGACAGGGATCAATGAGCAGTTCTTC
CDR3aa: CAIGGTGINEQFF

abundance: few
j_gene: TRBJ1-3
v_gene: TRBV11-2
d_gene: TRBD1
CDR3nt: TGTGCCAGCAGCCGGACAGGTGACTCTGGAAACACCATATATTTT
CDR3aa: CASSRTGDSGNTIYF

abundance: NA
j_gene: TRBJ2-5
v_gene: TRBV5-1
d_gene: NA
CDR3nt: TGCGCCAGCAGCCGCTCCGAGACGGAGACCCAGTACTTC
CDR3aa: CASSRSETETQYF

abundance: NA
j_gene: TRBJ1-1
v_gene: TRBV2
d_gene: NA
CDR3nt: TGTGCCAGCAGTGGGCAGATGAACACTGAAGCTTTCTTT
CDR3aa: CASSGQMNTEAFF

abundance: NA
j_gene: TRBJ1-2
v_gene: TRBV30
d_gene: NA
CDR3nt: TGTGCCTGGACCCAAACCCTTGATGGCTACACCTTC
CDR3aa: CAWTQTLDGYTF

abundance: NA
j_gene: TRBJ2-4
v_gene: TRBV13
d_gene: NA
CDR3nt: TGTGCCAGCAGCCCTGGTACAGGGAGGAAAAACATTCAGTACTTC
CDR3aa: CASSPGTGRKNIQYF

abundance: NA
j_gene: TRBJ2-2
v_gene: TRBV6-5
d_gene: NA
CDR3nt: TGTGCCAGCCGCCAAGACCAGGTCAACACCGGGGAGCTGTTTTTT
CDR3aa: CASRQDQVNTGELFF

abundance: few
j_gene: TRBJ2-1
v_gene: TRBV30
d_gene: NA
CDR3nt: TGTGCCTGGAGTGTACGGGGGCAGGGGTTTTACAATGAGCAGTTCTTC
CDR3aa: CAWSVRGQGFYNEQFF

abundance: NA
j_gene: TRBJ2-4
v_gene: TRBV7-2
d_gene: NA
CDR3nt: TGTGCCAGCAGCTTATACACCCTAGCCAAAAACATTCAGTACTTC
CDR3aa: CASSLYTLAKNIQYF

abundance: few
j_gene: TRBJ2-1
v_gene: TRBV7-9
d_gene: NA
CDR3nt: TGTGCCAGCAGCCCAGAGGGACCAGAACAGTTCTTC
CDR3aa: CASSPEGPEQFF

abundance: NA
j_gene: TRBJ2-7
v_gene: TRBV7-9
d_gene: NA
CDR3nt: TGTGCCAGCAGCTCGCAGGGCTACGAGCAGTACTTC
CDR3aa: CASSSQGYEQYF

abundance: few
j_gene: TRBJ2-1
v_gene: TRBV25-1
d_gene: TRBD2
CDR3nt: TGTGCCAGCAGGGGAGGGACGAATGAGCAGTTCTTC
CDR3aa: CASRGGTNEQFF

abundance: NA
j_gene: TRBJ2-1
v_gene: TRBV4-3
d_gene: NA
CDR3nt: TGCGCCAGCAGCCAAGAGTTAGCGGACTACAATGAGCAGTTCTTC
CDR3aa: CASSQELADYNEQFF

abundance: once
j_gene: TRBJ1-1
v_gene: TRBV10-3
d_gene: NA
CDR3nt: TGTGCCATCAAGGGGGACACTGAAGCTTTCTTT
CDR3aa: CAIKGDTEAFF

abundance: NA
j_gene: TRBJ1-1
v_gene: TRBV7-2
d_gene: NA
CDR3nt: TGTGCCAGCAGCTTAGCCGATGGGGGTGTCACTGAAGCTTTCTTT
CDR3aa: CASSLADGGVTEAFF

abundance: few
j_gene: TRBJ2-7
v_gene: TRBV29-1
d_gene: TRBD2
CDR3nt: TGCAGCGTTGGACGACTAGCGGGAGGCGAGCAGTACTTC
CDR3aa: CSVGRLAGGEQYF

abundance: NA
j_gene: TRBJ2-5
v_gene: TRBV7-2
d_gene: TRBD2
CDR3nt: TGTGCCAGCACCCTAACCGGGAGGCATGAGACCCAGTACTTC
CDR3aa: CASTLTGRHETQYF

abundance: NA
j_gene: TRBJ2-5
v_gene: TRBV11-2
d_gene: NA
CDR3nt: TGTGCCAGCAGTTCCCTGAGCCAAGAGACCCAGTACTTC
CDR3aa: CASSSLSQETQYF

abundance: NA
j_gene: TRBJ2-3
v_gene: TRBV7-2
d_gene: TRBD2
CDR3nt: TGTGCCAGCAGTCTTAGCGGGAGAAACACAGATACGCAGTATTTT
CDR3aa: CASSLSGRNTDTQYF

abundance: NA
j_gene: TRBJ1-6
v_gene: TRBV25-1
d_gene: NA
CDR3nt: TGTGCCAGCAGTGCGTCGGGGAGGGGAGAATCACCCCTCCACTTT
CDR3aa: CASSASGRGESPLHF

abundance: NA
j_gene: TRBJ2-6
v_gene: TRBV7-6
d_gene: TRBD1
CDR3nt: TGTGCCAGCAGCTTAGTGGACAGGGCTGGGGCCAACGTCCTGACTTTC
CDR3aa: CASSLVDRAGANVLTF

abundance: NA
j_gene: TRBJ2-7
v_gene: TRBV29-1
d_gene: TRBD2
CDR3nt: TGCAGCGTTGAAAGAGGTACAGGACTAGGCCACGAGCAGTACTTC
CDR3aa: CSVERGTGLGHEQYF

abundance: NA
j_gene: TRBJ1-1
v_gene: TRBV5-4
d_gene: TRBD1
CDR3nt: TGTGCCAGCGGTGGACAGGGAGCTGAAGCTTTCTTT
CDR3aa: CASGGQGAEAFF

abundance: NA
j_gene: TRBJ2-3
v_gene: TRBV9
d_gene: NA
CDR3nt: TGTGCCAGCAGCTGGGACTCTCGGAGAGATACGCAGTATTTT
CDR3aa: CASSWDSRRDTQYF

abundance: NA
j_gene: TRBJ2-5
v_gene: TRBV15
d_gene: NA
CDR3nt: TGTGCCACCAGCAGGTCCGGTACCGGGGGACGATTCGGGGAGACCCAGTACTTC
CDR3aa: CATSRSGTGGRFGETQYF

abundance: NA
j_gene: TRBJ2-5
v_gene: TRBV10-3
d_gene: NA
CDR3nt: TGTGCCATCAGTGAGTCGTCTGGACAAGAGACCCAGTACTTC
CDR3aa: CAISESSGQETQYF

abundance: NA
j_gene: TRBJ2-1
v_gene: TRBV4-3
d_gene: NA
CDR3nt: TGCGCCAGCAGCGACAACAGGGAGGATGAGCAGTTCTTC
CDR3aa: CASSDNREDEQFF

abundance: NA
j_gene: TRBJ2-1
v_gene: TRBV5-1
d_gene: NA
CDR3nt: TGCGCCAGCAGCCATAGACTGTACAATGAGCAGTTCTTC
CDR3aa: CASSHRLYNEQFF

abundance: NA
j_gene: TRBJ2-7
v_gene: TRBV7-9
d_gene: NA
CDR3nt: TGTGCCAGCAGCTCCCGGACCTCCGACTACGAGCAGTACTTC
CDR3aa: CASSSRTSDYEQYF

abundance: NA
j_gene: TRBJ2-7
v_gene: TRBV5-1
d_gene: NA
CDR3nt: TGCGCCAGCAGCTTTCAACAGGACGAGCAGTACTTC
CDR3aa: CASSFQQDEQYF

abundance: NA
j_gene: TRBJ2-3
v_gene: TRBV7-9
d_gene: TRBD2
CDR3nt: TGTGCCAGCAGAAGTGCACTAGCGGGAGCACGAGATACGCAGTATTTT
CDR3aa: CASRSALAGARDTQYF

abundance: NA
j_gene: TRBJ2-3
v_gene: TRBV27
d_gene: NA
CDR3nt: TGTGCCCTGAAGTGGGTCACAGATACGCAGTATTTT
CDR3aa: CALKWVTDTQYF

abundance: NA
j_gene: TRBJ2-1
v_gene: TRBV10-3
d_gene: TRBD2
CDR3nt: TGTGCCTCCGGCCGACTAGCGGGAGGTCAAGATGAGCAGTTCTTC
CDR3aa: CASGRLAGGQDEQFF

abundance: NA
j_gene: TRBJ2-6
v_gene: TRBV7-9
d_gene: NA
CDR3nt: TGTGCCAGCAGTTCTAATTCAGGGCCTGGGGCCAACGTCCTGACTTTC
CDR3aa: CASSSNSGPGANVLTF

abundance: NA
j_gene: TRBJ2-7
v_gene: TRBV18
d_gene: NA
CDR3nt: TGTGCCAGCTCGCCGGGACTCTACGAGCAGTACTTC
CDR3aa: CASSPGLYEQYF

abundance: NA
j_gene: TRBJ2-1
v_gene: TRBV10-3
d_gene: NA
CDR3nt: TGTGCCATCAGTGAGGTAGGAGGGTTCGTGCAGTTCTTC
CDR3aa: CAISEVGGFVQFF

abundance: NA
j_gene: TRBJ2-2
v_gene: TRBV10-3
d_gene: NA
CDR3nt: TGTGCCATCAGTGGAGGGAACTACGACCTCACCGGGGAGCTGTTTTTT
CDR3aa: CAISGGNYDLTGELFF

abundance: NA
j_gene: TRBJ2-7
v_gene: TRBV28
d_gene: NA
CDR3nt: TGTGCCAGTCAGGACTCCTACGAGCAGTACTTC
CDR3aa: CASQDSYEQYF

abundance: NA
j_gene: TRBJ2-3
v_gene: TRBV7-6
d_gene: NA
CDR3nt: TGTGCCAGCAGCTTAGTGGCTGGGGATGGCACAGATACGCAGTATTTT
CDR3aa: CASSLVAGDGTDTQYF

abundance: NA
j_gene: TRBJ2-3
v_gene: TRBV7-2
d_gene: NA
CDR3nt: TGTGCCAGCAGCCGCCTAGATACAGATACGCAGTATTTT
CDR3aa: CASSRLDTDTQYF

abundance: few
j_gene: TRBJ2-3
v_gene: TRBV30
d_gene: NA
CDR3nt: TGTGCCTGGTCCCAGGGGTTTTCCCCAGATACGCAGTATTTT
CDR3aa: CAWSQGFSPDTQYF

abundance: few
j_gene: TRBJ2-1
v_gene: TRBV30
d_gene: TRBD1
CDR3nt: TGTGCCTGGAGTCGGGACAGCTCCTACAATGAGCAGTTCTTC
CDR3aa: CAWSRDSSYNEQFF

abundance: NA
j_gene: TRBJ2-7
v_gene: TRBV29-1
d_gene: TRBD2
CDR3nt: TGCAGCGTTACCGGGACTAGTCTGGGACCCACCTACGAGCAGTACTTC
CDR3aa: CSVTGTSLGPTYEQYF

abundance: NA
j_gene: TRBJ2-2
v_gene: TRBV29-1
d_gene: NA
CDR3nt: TGCAGCGTTGGGACTGGGGTTGGCACCGGGGAGCTGTTTTTT
CDR3aa: CSVGTGVGTGELFF